These 3 T cell receptor beta chains were sequenced from one sample in a study of T-cell memory formation after mild COVID-19. TCRdb reanalysed the 5' RACE reads using MiXCR and keeps one entry per CDR3 protein. The sample lists more than 150,000 distinct CDR3 sequences, over 20% occurring once. Source material: PBMCs or a T cell subset sorted from them (not recorded which). Every receptor here comes from an adult woman who had mild COVID-19 (a few samples of this study predate the infection). Cell type and time point are not known.

V gene TRBV28 combines with J gene TRBJ2-3; TRBD2 matches at 8 bases. CDR1 MDHEN and CDR2 SYDVKM come from the germline V gene. The CDR3 contains 15 residues. V dropped 3 bases and J dropped 4; count of bases not matched to a gene: 6. The CDR3: CASSLRGRIADTQYF. The CDR3 DNA is TGTGCCAGCAGTTTGCGCGGGAGGATCGCAGATACGCAGTATTTT.

The rearrangement uses TRBV4-2 and TRBJ2-5, with D hard to call. This CDR3 region has 15 residues. V lost 0 bases and J 2 bases, leaving 10 bases between the germline ends. Germline V CDR1 and CDR2: LGHNA, YNFKEQ. The CDR3 bases are TGTGCCAGCAGCCAAGATTGGGGAAGTCAAGAGACCCAGTACTTC. It yields the protein CASSQDWGSQETQYF.

The rearrangement uses TRBV9 and TRBJ1-2; D gene ambiguous. The germline V gene has CDR1 SGDLS and CDR2 YYNGEE. The CDR3 spans 12 residues. V was pared by 3 bases and J by 7 bases, with 10 bases between. The CDR3 reads CASSEHGSGYTF. CDR3 coding DNA: TGTGCCAGCAGCGAACATGGTAGTGGCTACACCTTC. Variable domain in full (rest from reference TRBV9 and TRBJ1-2): DSGVTQTPKHLITATGQRVTLRCSPRSGDLSVYWYQQSLDQGLQFLIQYYNGEERAKGNILERFSAQQFPDLHSELNLSSLELGDSALYFCASSEHGSGYTFGSGTRLTVV.